This TCR beta chain was recovered during a study of shared clonotypes between healthy human individuals. Study-level findings and limits: Some naive CD4 clonotypes, around 4.9%, turned up in common across a few donors.

Genomic DNA (from each subset) was split evenly across several immunoSEQ plates. Clones were read by immunoSEQ multiplex PCR, and TCRdb kept only the in-frame ones, dropping some. The sample carries about 1.4 million clones, roughly 97% recorded once. All the donors were Caucasian adults who lived in Nashville, Tennessee. In the case of this clone: Antigen: not known.

This CDR3 is built from 14 residues. V shed 0 bases, J shed 6 bases, and the junction held 4 bases outside the gene matches. Germline lookup yields CDR1 LNHNV and CDR2 YYDKDF (reference sequence). V is TRBV15 and J is TRBJ2-7, with 8 positions matching TRBD2. What was sequenced was naive CD4+ T cells sorted from blood. The subset was: CD45RA+ positively selected. The TCR originated in a man younger than 40 in good health. CDR3 protein: CATSRDLAGGEQYF. For the CDR3, the DNA is TGTGCCACCAGCAGAGATTTGGCGGGGGGCGAGCAGTACTTC. The variable domain in full, with the rest retrieved from reference TRBV15 and TRBJ2-7, is DAMVIQNPRYQVTQFGKPVTLSCSQTLNHNVMYWYQQKSSQAPKLLFHYYDKDFNNEADTPDNFQSRRPNTSFCFLDIRSPGLGDTAMYLCATSRDLAGGEQYFGPGTRLTVT.